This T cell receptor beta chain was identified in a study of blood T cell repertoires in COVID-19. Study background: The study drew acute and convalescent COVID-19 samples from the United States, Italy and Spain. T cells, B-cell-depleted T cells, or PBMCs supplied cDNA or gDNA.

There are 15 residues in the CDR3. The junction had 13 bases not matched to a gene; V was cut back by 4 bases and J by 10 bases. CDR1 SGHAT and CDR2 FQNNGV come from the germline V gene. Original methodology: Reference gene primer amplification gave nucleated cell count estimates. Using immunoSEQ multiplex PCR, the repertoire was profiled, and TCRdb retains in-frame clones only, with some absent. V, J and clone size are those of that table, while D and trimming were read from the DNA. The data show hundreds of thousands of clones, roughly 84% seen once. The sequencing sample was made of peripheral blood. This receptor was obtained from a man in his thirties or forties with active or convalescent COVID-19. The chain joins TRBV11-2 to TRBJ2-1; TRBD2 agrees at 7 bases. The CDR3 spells CASSSRLAAAGEQFF. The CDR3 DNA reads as TGTGCCAGCAGCTCGAGACTAGCCGCCGCGGGGGAGCAGTTCTTC.